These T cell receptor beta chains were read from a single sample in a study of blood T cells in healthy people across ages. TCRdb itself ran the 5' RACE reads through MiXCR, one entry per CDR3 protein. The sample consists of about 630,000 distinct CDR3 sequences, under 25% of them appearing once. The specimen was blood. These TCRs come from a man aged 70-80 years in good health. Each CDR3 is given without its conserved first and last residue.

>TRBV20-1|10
SAKQGGQPQH
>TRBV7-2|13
ASSLSRDRGGKLF
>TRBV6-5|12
ASSFGSGTDTQY
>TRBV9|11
ASSATSLDEQF
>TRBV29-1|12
SVESGRGPNEQF
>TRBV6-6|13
ASSYLGTSGYEQY
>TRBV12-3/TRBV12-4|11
ASSSPRAGGYT
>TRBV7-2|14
ASSFRAASYQETQY
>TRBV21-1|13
ASSNKQGATDTQY
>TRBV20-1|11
SALLAGWDTQY
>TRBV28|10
ATQSSYNEQF
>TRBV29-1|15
SVEIIVSQGGNYGYT
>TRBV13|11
ASSADHRYEQY
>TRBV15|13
ATSREGRHNQPQH
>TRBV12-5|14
ASSMGRGDNTGELF
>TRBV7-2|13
ASSPDPGPNQPQH
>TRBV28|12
ASSFETGTLSQY
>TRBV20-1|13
SAREALAANNEQF
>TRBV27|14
ASSSSPTGLQETQY
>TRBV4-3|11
ASSQEKFYGYT
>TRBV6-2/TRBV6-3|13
ASSYVHRVLAEQY
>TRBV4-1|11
ASSQSSTGSYT
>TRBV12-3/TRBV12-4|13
ASSLKRPSSDTQY
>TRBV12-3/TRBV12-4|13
ASSSNSGRTDTQY